This T cell receptor (beta chain) was profiled in a study of cytomegalovirus exposure and HLA in healthy donors. General study findings and limits: About 87% or about 30% of the time was how often most TCR beta V segments were productive, according to an earlier analysis. Listed as cytomegalovirus-associated were approximately 160 TCR beta chains.

The study ran its PCR with 60 Vbeta and 13 Jbeta primers. TCRdb's table, derived via immunoSEQ multiplex PCR, lists solely in-frame clones and lacks some. The table shows 85,000 to 100,000 clones, with roughly 86% occurring only once. Of note for this clone: No antigen is known for it.

The V and J ends lost 7 bases and 6 bases, in that order; junction bases with no gene match: 5. The germline V gene encodes CDR1 PRHDT and CDR2 FYEKMQ (reference sequence). The CDR3 loop spans 13 amino acids. Sequencing was performed on PBMCs. This sequence originates from a man younger than 40 in good health and CMV-seropositive. The chain uses TRBV13 and TRBJ2-1; 8 bases map to TRBD2. CDR3 region: CASTYGGGNEQFF. The CDR3 DNA reads TGTGCCAGCACCTACGGGGGGGGCAATGAGCAGTTCTTC.